This TCR beta chain came from a study of neurological immune-mediated disorders. The table lists this clonotype with many counts. Trimming at V came to 4 bases and at J to 6 bases, leaving 11 bases not matched to a gene. Germline assignment: CDR1 SQVTM and CDR2 ANQGSEA. The CDR3 has 14 amino acids. TCRdb re-called the 5' RACE reads with MiXCR, one entry per CDR3 protein. The sample holds under 70,000 distinct CDR3 sequences; under 4.5% are singletons and the top ten take around 3.1%. The receptor was isolated from a woman in her 30s with multiple sclerosis. Sequenced input: PBMCs. This chain joins TRBV29-1 and TRBJ2-5; 7 positions match TRBD2. The DNA of the CDR3 is TGCAGCGTTGGCGGGGGTGGTGCTGAGAAGACCCAGTACTTC. Amino acids: CSVGGGGAEKTQYF.